The 7 T cell receptor beta chains given below trace back to one sample, sequenced in a study of cytomegalovirus exposure and HLA in healthy donors. A multiplex PCR was run with 60 Vbeta primers and 13 Jbeta primers. TCRdb keeps only in-frame clones here, not all; method: immunoSEQ multiplex PCR. The table lists about 130,000 clones, with roughly 2% in the top ten. The sequenced material came from PBMCs. The receptors here all came from a woman between 55 and 75 years old in good health and CMV-seronegative.

The V gene is TRBV19, the J gene TRBJ1-5, with D uncertain. Trimming removed 0 bases at V and 3 bases at J, with 15 bases between. Germline V lookup: CDR1 LNHDA, CDR2 SQIVND (reference sequence). The CDR3 spans 17 residues. The CDR3 loop is CASSIDVRSHNNQPQHF. CDR3 coding DNA: TGTGCCAGTAGTATAGATGTCAGATCCCATAACAATCAGCCCCAGCATTTT.

The rearrangement links TRBV4-1 to TRBJ2-3; 9 positions agree with TRBD1. Germline values: CDR1 MGHRA, CDR2 YSYEKL. The CDR3 runs 16 residues. V shed 0 bases and J 2 bases; nucleotides not matched to a gene: 3. The CDR3 is CASSQDNRGPTDTQYF. CDR3 in DNA: TGCGCCAGCAGCCAAGACAACAGGGGGCCCACAGATACGCAGTATTTT.

The V gene is TRBV6-1, the J gene TRBJ2-7; 12 bases align to TRBD1. The CDR3 has 14 residues. V lost 5 bases to trimming and J lost 6 bases; unmatched junction nucleotides: 5. Germline CDR1 reads MNHNS; CDR2 reads SASEGT. DNA of the CDR3: TGTGCCAGCAGTCGGGACAGGGGGCAGGGCGAGCAGTACTTC. Translating it yields CASSRDRGQGEQYF.

The chain employs TRBV7-9 and TRBJ2-7; D is ambiguous. CDR1 and CDR2 from the germline V gene are SEHNR and FQNEAQ (reference sequence). V lost 1 base, J lost 3 bases, and 10 bases lay in between. The CDR3 has 14 residues. For the CDR3, the DNA is TGTGCCAGCAGCTTAGGGCAGGCGAGCTACGAGCAGTACTTC. Amino acid sequence: CASSLGQASYEQYF.

The genes are TRBV6-1 and TRBJ2-1; D may be TRBD1 (5 bases). The CDR3 runs 15 residues. Germline CDR1 is MNHNS and CDR2 is SASEGT. V was clipped by 3 bases and J by 2 bases, with 11 bases between them. The CDR3 nucleotides read TGTGCCAGCAGTGAGCCAGGGCTTGCCTACAATGAGCAGTTCTTC. Translating it yields CASSEPGLAYNEQFF.

V and J are TRBV5-1 and TRBJ2-5, with a tentative D call TRBD1 (6 bases). This CDR3 has 12 residues. From germline, CDR1 is SGHRS and CDR2 YFSETQ. V was clipped by 6 bases and J by 3 bases, with 9 bases between them. The CDR3 protein is CASKGQEETQYF. The DNA of the CDR3 is TGCGCCAGCAAGGGACAAGAAGAGACCCAGTACTTC.

The genes are TRBV6-5 and TRBJ1-1, with no clear D. CDR1 and CDR2 from the germline V gene are MNHEY and SVGAGI. This CDR3 is 16 amino acids long. Trimming left V 0 bases short and J 9 bases short, with 20 bases between. The chain's CDR3 is CASSYSIHLTGFQAFF. CDR3 bases: TGTGCCAGCAGTTACTCGATCCACCTGACGGGGTTTCAAGCTTTCTTT.